The rows below give T cell receptor beta chains drawn from one sample of a study of blood T cell repertoires in COVID-19. Profiling relied on immunoSEQ multiplex PCR, and the TCRdb table lists in-frame clones only, not all of them. This sample has 150,000 to 200,000 clones, with about four fifths found just once. Sequenced material: peripheral blood. The origin of the receptors is a man between 70 and 80 years old with active or convalescent COVID-19. CDR3s leave out the opening cysteine and the closing phenylalanine or tryptophan.

v_call	j_call	cdr3_aa
TRBV18	TRBJ1-2	ASSPRAVGLTNYGYT
TRBV28	TRBJ2-5	ASSPAEGREGYQETQY
TRBV9	TRBJ1-2	ASSVVEGRGYT
TRBV19	TRBJ2-5	ASSSNRGYQETQY
TRBV28	TRBJ1-4	ASRSLLEREKLF
TRBV7-8	TRBJ2-1	ASSLKREGLDNEQF
TRBV4-3	TRBJ2-2	ASSHDRANTGELF
TRBV6-5	TRBJ1-5	ASRNLELSNQPQH
TRBV7-2	TRBJ1-1	ASSLQGAMNTEAF
TRBV6-6	TRBJ2-1	ASRRTLAGPYNEQF
TRBV7-2	TRBJ1-5	ASSSTPGIGQPQH
TRBV5-4	TRBJ1-1	ASSLPKQGRTEAF
TRBV7-9	TRBJ2-3	ASSFQALAEGDTQY
TRBV30	TRBJ1-3	AWMARAGGNTIY
TRBV12-3/TRBV12-4	TRBJ2-7	ASSLTSGEQY
TRBV6-5	TRBJ2-7	ASSPDRGFDEQY
TRBV7-2	TRBJ1-5	ASSSHQGLNQPQH
TRBV2	TRBJ1-5	ASSDTPQGAQH
TRBV4-3	TRBJ1-1	ASSQDLRGRANTEAF
TRBV19	TRBJ1-5	ASSPTTRGNQPQH
TRBV28	TRBJ1-5	ASSLVDRGGQPQH
TRBV29-1	TRBJ1-1	SVEDLGGWTEAF
TRBV20-1	TRBJ1-2	SASHRGNYGYT
TRBV7-2	TRBJ1-5	ASSLGSGWPQH
TRBV27	TRBJ2-7	ASRRTGGEQY
TRBV5-4	TRBJ2-3	ASSFPGQGGSDTQY
TRBV3-1/TRBV3-2	TRBJ1-2	ASSQDHRSPNTNYGYT
TRBV3-1/TRBV3-2	TRBJ2-1	ASSQEGGYNEQF
TRBV2	TRBJ2-3	ASSMSRIGGTQY
TRBV12-3/TRBV12-4	TRBJ2-5	ASSFQGQETQY
TRBV9	TRBJ2-2	ASQQGARTGELF
TRBV28	TRBJ2-2	ASRRAGKNTGELF
TRBV7-9	TRBJ1-1	ASSRRGGDQNTEAF